Here is one T cell receptor beta chain with its context. Sequencing was at deep level. Genomic DNA belonging to each subset was distributed in equal measure over several immunoSEQ plates. Data came from immunoSEQ multiplex PCR; TCRdb stores just in-frame clones and leaves some out. Of about 520,000 clones listed, approximately 78% are singletons. This entry comes from a study of shared clonotypes between healthy human individuals. Germline lookup yields CDR1 MNHEY and CDR2 SMNVEV (reference sequence). V lost 0 bases to trimming and J lost 3 bases; unmatched junction nucleotides: 2. The CDR3 covers 15 residues.

This rearrangement joins TRBV27 to TRBJ2-7, with 10 bases aligning to TRBD2. The sample consisted of PBMCs. The clonotype comes from a woman aged 40 to 55 in good health. Some clones in this sample may be carry-over from other donors' samples. The DNA of the CDR3 is TGTGCCAGCAGTTTATCCCGGACTAGCGGCTACGAGCAGTACTTC. Its protein product is CASSLSRTSGYEQYF.